Below are 4 T cell receptor beta chains sequenced from a single sample in a study of Ad26.COV2.S vaccination and SARS-CoV-2 variants. Treatment indicated: 15 to 20 received Ad26.COV2.S at low or high dose, single or two shots; 5 received placebo; per-sample allocation not given. Sample collection was performed on day 63 after the first vaccine or placebo injection. Here immunoSEQ multiplex PCR was the method, and the copy in TCRdb shows in-frame clones only, minus some. The sample carries some 410,000 clones, 92% recorded once. This specimen was peripheral blood, taken in a trial of Ad26.COV2.S vaccine versus placebo. Receptors originate from a person aged 18-60 years who received the Ad26.COV2.S COVID-19 vaccine or a placebo.

This sequence joins TRBV4-1 and TRBJ2-7, with 8 bases lining up with TRBD2. The CDR3 has 18 amino acids. CDR1 and CDR2 (germline): MGHRA, YSYEKL. Trimming cost V 1 base and J 0 bases; bases outside gene matches: 11. This CDR3 is CASSQVSPRGAFSYEQYF. The CDR3 DNA sequence: TGCGCCAGCAGCCAAGTTTCCCCGCGGGGGGCTTTCTCCTACGAGCAGTACTTC.

The V call is TRBV12-3 or TRBV12-4, the J call TRBJ1-1; 7 bases align to TRBD1. V gave up 2 bases and J gave up 4 bases; unmatched junction bases: 1. The CDR3 has 13 residues. The CDR3: CASSLNRGTEAFF. Here the CDR3 DNA reads TGTGCCAGCAGTTTAAACAGGGGCACTGAAGCTTTCTTT.

The V call is TRBV30, the J call TRBJ2-7; D is possibly TRBD1 (8 bases). The CDR3 sequence is 15 residues long. Germline loops: CDR1 GTSNPN, CDR2 SVGIG (reference sequence). V dropped 3 bases and J dropped 1 base, with 16 bases sitting between them. The CDR3 sequence is CAWSGGTGSSYEQYF. CDR3 bases: TGTGCCTGGAGCGGGGGGACAGGTTCTTCCTACGAGCAGTACTTC. The entire variable domain, with the rest obtained from reference TRBV30 and TRBJ2-7, is as follows: SQTIHQWPATLVQPVGSPLSLECTVEGTSNPNLYWYRQAAGRGLQLLFYSVGIGQISSEVPQNLSASRPQDRQFILSSKKLLLSDSGFYLCAWSGGTGSSYEQYFGPGTRLTVT.

This clone is a singleton in its sample. The gene calls are TRBV9 and TRBJ1-5; possibly TRBD1 for D (5 bases). The CDR3 spans 14 residues. The V end was cut by 3 bases, the J end by 0 bases, with 7 bases between. Germline CDR1 and CDR2: SGDLS and YYNGEE. This chain's CDR3 is CASSDGGSNQPQHF. CDR3 coding DNA: TGTGCCAGCAGCGACGGGGGTAGCAATCAGCCCCAGCATTTT. The whole variable domain, filled in from reference TRBV9 and TRBJ1-5, reads DSGVTQTPKHLITATGQRVTLRCSPRSGDLSVYWYQQSLDQGLQFLIQYYNGEERAKGNILERFSAQQFPDLHSELNLSSLELGDSALYFCASSDGGSNQPQHFGDGTRLSIL.